A single sample gave rise to the 21 T cell receptor beta chains below, sequenced in a study of cytomegalovirus exposure and HLA in healthy donors. This PCR relied on a set of 60 Vbeta primers and 13 Jbeta primers. Repertoires were generated with immunoSEQ multiplex PCR, while TCRdb's copy carries only in-frame clones and drops some. Found here are roughly 130,000 clones, over 75% of them singletons; the top ten hold around 0.51%. The sequenced material came from PBMCs. The receptors derive from a woman aged 40 to 55 in good health and CMV-seronegative.

This chain uses TRBV5-1 with TRBJ2-7; D perhaps matches TRBD1 (6 bases). CDR1 and CDR2 (germline): SGHRS, YFSETQ. This CDR3 has 14 amino acids. V gave up 5 bases and J gave up 5 bases, with 17 bases separating them. The CDR3 loop is CASRPRQGSHEQYF. The CDR3 DNA sequence: TGCGCCAGCAGGCCCCGGCAGGGGAGTCACGAGCAGTACTTC.

The gene calls are TRBV25-1 and TRBJ2-2; 7 bases are shared with TRBD2. The CDR3 loop spans 16 amino acids. The germline V gene encodes CDR1 MGHDK and CDR2 SYGVNS. V lost 2 bases and J lost 7; bases outside the gene matches: 10. The CDR3 DNA follows: TGTGCCAGCAGTGAAATCTCGCGGGAGATGGGCGGGGAGCTGTTTTTT. Translating it yields CASSEISREMGGELFF.

In its sample, this clone was seen a few times. The chain recombines TRBV7-9 with TRBJ1-3; D remains unclear. Germline V gives CDR1 SEHNR, CDR2 FQNEAQ (reference sequence). The CDR3 has 16 residues. V dropped 1 base and J dropped 7 bases, with 17 bases sitting between them. The CDR3 here is CASSLDLSPRENTIYF. The CDR3 nucleotides read TGTGCCAGCAGCTTAGATCTGTCGCCCCGGGAGAACACCATATATTTT.

Here the CDR3 reads CASTKAVWGRTEAFF. The CDR3 DNA reads TGTGCCAGCACCAAAGCTGTCTGGGGCAGGACTGAAGCTTTCTTT. The chain uses TRBV6-5 and TRBJ1-1, with D possibly TRBD1 on 5 matching bases. The V gene's germline CDR1 is MNHEY and CDR2 SVGAGI. With 7 bases removed from V and 5 bases from J, the gap between germline ends came to 20 bases. There are 15 residues in the CDR3.

This chain joins TRBV2 and TRBJ2-2; 11 bases fit TRBD2. CDR1 and CDR2 (germline): SNHLY, FYNNEI. J lost 8 bases, V lost 6 bases, and 5 bases had no gene match. This CDR3 contains 14 residues. CDR3 DNA sequence: TGTGCCAGCAGGGGGCTAGCGGGAGGAGGGGAGCTGTTTTTT. This translates into CASRGLAGGGELFF.

CDR3 sequence: CASSTGSGANVLTF. DNA of the CDR3: TGTGCCAGCAGTACGGGTAGCGGGGCCAACGTCCTGACTTTC. This chain uses TRBV9 with TRBJ2-6; D not certain. This CDR3 spans 14 amino acids. With 5 bases removed from V and 4 bases from J, the gap between germline ends came to 10 bases. Per germline, CDR1 SGDLS and CDR2 YYNGEE.

The rearrangement uses TRBV15 and TRBJ2-7; D might be TRBD1 (6 bases). This CDR3 has 16 amino acids. In germline, CDR1 is LNHNV, CDR2 YYDKDF (reference sequence). The V and J ends lost 1 base and 2 bases respectively, with 15 bases between them. This CDR3 is CATSRATGRIPYEQYF. The DNA of the CDR3 is TGTGCCACCAGCAGAGCGACAGGACGAATTCCCTACGAGCAGTACTTC.

This clone was recorded only once. The chain combines TRBV11-2 with TRBJ2-7, with D possibly matching TRBD1 (5 bases). CDR3 length equals 12 residues. Germline V gene data show CDR1 as SGHAT and CDR2 as FQNNGV. The V gene lost 5 bases and the J gene lost 5 bases, with 10 bases spanning the gap. As DNA, the CDR3 is TGTGCCAGCAGCAAGGGGTCCAACGAGCAGTACTTC. Its protein is CASSKGSNEQYF. Full variable domain (outside the CDR3, taken from reference TRBV11-2 and TRBJ2-7): EAGVAQSPRYKIIEKRQSVAFWCNPISGHATLYWYQQILGQGPKLLIQFQNNGVVDDSQLPKDRFSAERLKGVDSTLKIQPAKLEDSAVYLCASSKGSNEQYFGPGTRLTVT.

The J gene is TRBJ2-7, the V gene TRBV10-3, with D tentatively TRBD2 (5 bases). The CDR3 contains 15 residues. From germline, CDR1 is ENHRY and CDR2 SYGVKD. V was cut by 6 bases and J by 2 bases, with 17 bases left in between. CDR3 residues: CAIREDPGSAYEQYF. The CDR3 nucleotides are TGTGCCATCAGGGAGGATCCGGGGAGCGCCTACGAGCAGTACTTC.

The gene calls are TRBV2 and TRBJ2-5; 7 bases agree with TRBD1. Germline V gene lookup returns CDR1 SNHLY and CDR2 FYNNEI. The CDR3 is 11 amino acids. Trimming at V came to 6 bases and at J to 9 bases, leaving 4 bases not matched to a gene. CDR3 amino acids: CASSTQGAQYF. The CDR3 DNA reads as TGTGCCAGCAGCACCCAGGGGGCCCAGTACTTC.

V usage is TRBV11-3 and J usage is TRBJ2-2; 9 bases match TRBD2. The CDR3 is 15 amino acids. CDR1 is SGHNT and CDR2 is YENEEA in the germline V gene. The J segment lost 4 bases and the V segment lost 4 bases, leaving 4 bases of the junction unmatched. The CDR3, as DNA: TGTGCCAGCAGCTATAATAGCGGGAGCACCGGGGAGCTGTTTTTT. Translation: CASSYNSGSTGELFF.

The chain carries TRBV10-3 and TRBJ2-7, with a possible D match to TRBD1 (6 bases). The V end lost 10 bases, the J end lost 6 bases, and 13 bases lay between the germline ends. CDR3 size: 11 residues. Germline V gene data show CDR1 as ENHRY and CDR2 as SYGVKD. The CDR3: CATLGQIEQYF. The CDR3 bases are TGTGCCACCCTAGGACAGATCGAGCAGTACTTC.

The chain couples TRBV5-1 to TRBJ2-3; TRBD2 aligns across 7 bases. CDR1 is SGHRS and CDR2 is YFSETQ in the germline V gene. The CDR3 has 22 amino acids. V shed 2 bases and J 0 bases; nucleotides not matched to a gene: 24. The CDR3: CASSLLFTVSAGDVSSTDTQYF. The CDR3 DNA follows: TGCGCCAGCAGCTTACTCTTTACCGTCTCGGCGGGAGACGTCTCTAGCACAGATACGCAGTATTTT.

The rearrangement uses TRBV7-2 and TRBJ2-1; 14 bases fit TRBD2. The CDR3 length is 17 residues. Germline CDR1 is SGHTA and CDR2 is FQGNSA. V shed 4 bases, J shed 7 bases, and the junction held 9 bases outside the gene matches. CDR3 bases: TGTGCCAGCAGCTCGCCGGGGGGGACTAGCGGGAGTAATGAGCAGTTCTTC. It translates to CASSSPGGTSGSNEQFF.

V is TRBV5-1 and J is TRBJ1-1; D may be TRBD1 (5 bases). Between the trimmed V and J ends, which lost 4 bases and 0 bases, there was a span of 16 bases. Germline V CDR1 and CDR2: SGHRS, YFSETQ. CDR3 size: 16 residues. This CDR3 reads CASSVHPQALNTEAFF. The CDR3 nucleotides are TGCGCCAGCAGCGTACACCCACAGGCTTTGAACACTGAAGCTTTCTTT.

The V and J genes are TRBV10-3 and TRBJ2-2; perhaps TRBD2 as D (5 bases). The CDR3 has 15 amino acids. The ends were cut back, 3 bases at V and 4 bases at J, with 12 bases in the middle. CDR1 is ENHRY, CDR2 SYGVKD, per germline. This chain's CDR3 is CAISDGERSTGELFF. The CDR3 nucleotides are TGTGCCATCAGTGACGGGGAGAGGAGCACCGGGGAGCTGTTTTTT.

The V gene is TRBV19, the J gene TRBJ2-7; TRBD1 aligns across 9 bases. The V segment lost 4 bases and the J segment 5 bases; nucleotides outside the gene matches: 9. The CDR3 is 15 amino acids. Germline CDR1 is LNHDA and CDR2 is SQIVND (reference sequence). The CDR3, as DNA: TGTGCCAGTAGTACCTCGGGACAGGGAGTCAACGAGCAGTACTTC. Translated, it gives CASSTSGQGVNEQYF.

The chain joins TRBV6-1 to TRBJ2-7; 7 nucleotides line up with TRBD1. CDR3 length equals 14 residues. The J segment lost 2 bases and the V segment lost 7 bases, leaving 8 bases of the junction unmatched. CDR1 is MNHNS and CDR2 is SASEGT in the germline V gene. The CDR3 loop is CASTAETGTYEQYF. The CDR3 coding sequence is TGTGCCAGCACCGCGGAGACAGGGACCTACGAGCAGTACTTC.

The CDR3 DNA is TGTGCCAGCAGCAAAAACTTGGACACCATATATTTT. Protein sequence: CASSKNLDTIYF. The genes are TRBV7-2 and TRBJ1-3; D is uncertain. Germline assignment: CDR1 SGHTA and CDR2 FQGNSA. There are 12 residues in the CDR3. Trimming shortened V by 5 bases and J by 8 bases, and 10 bases separated the two germline ends.

This clone was seen a single time. This CDR3 reads CASSQKPGTSGSILPYEQYF. The CDR3 nucleotides are TGCGCCAGCAGCCAGAAACCGGGGACTAGCGGGAGCATTCTTCCCTACGAGCAGTACTTC. This sequence joins TRBV4-3 and TRBJ2-7, with TRBD2 matching 14 bases. The CDR3 sequence is 20 residues long. The germline V gene has CDR1 LGHNA and CDR2 YSLEER. The V and J ends lost 3 bases and 2 bases, in that order; junction bases with no gene match: 15.

This rearrangement joins TRBV6-5 to TRBJ2-5; 8 nucleotides agree with TRBD2. The CDR3 extends over 14 amino acids. J lost 4 bases, V lost 9 bases, and 10 bases had no gene match. Germline V CDR1 and CDR2: MNHEY, SVGAGI. CDR3 coding DNA: TGTGCCAGTAGAGCGGGAGTACGTTTAGAGACCCAGTACTTC. It codes for CASRAGVRLETQYF.